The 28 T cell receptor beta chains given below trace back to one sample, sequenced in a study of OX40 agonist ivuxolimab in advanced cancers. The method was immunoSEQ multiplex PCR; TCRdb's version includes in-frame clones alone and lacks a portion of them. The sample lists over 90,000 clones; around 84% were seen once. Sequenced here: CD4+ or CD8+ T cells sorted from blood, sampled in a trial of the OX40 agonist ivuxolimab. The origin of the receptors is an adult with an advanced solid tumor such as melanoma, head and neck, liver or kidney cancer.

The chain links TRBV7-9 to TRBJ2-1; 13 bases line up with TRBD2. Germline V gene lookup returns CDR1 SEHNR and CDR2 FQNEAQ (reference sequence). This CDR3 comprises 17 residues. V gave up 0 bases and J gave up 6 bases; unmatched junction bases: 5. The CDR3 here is CASSLATSGRASNEQFF. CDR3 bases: TGTGCCAGCAGCTTAGCCACTAGCGGGAGGGCCAGCAATGAGCAGTTCTTC.

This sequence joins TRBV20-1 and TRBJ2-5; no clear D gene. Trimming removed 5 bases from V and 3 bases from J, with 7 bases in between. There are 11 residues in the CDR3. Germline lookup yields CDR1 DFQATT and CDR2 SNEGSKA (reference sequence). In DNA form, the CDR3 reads TGCAGTGCTGATCAAAAAGAGACCCAGTACTTC. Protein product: CSADQKETQYF.

This chain's CDR3 is CASSLLGAGTYEQYF. The CDR3 DNA is TGTGCCAGCAGTTTATTGGGCGCAGGGACCTACGAGCAGTACTTC. The chain combines TRBV28 with TRBJ2-7, with D maybe TRBD1 (5 bases). V lost 1 base and J lost 2, with 12 bases in between. The CDR3 is 15 residues long. The germline V gene encodes CDR1 MDHEN and CDR2 SYDVKM.

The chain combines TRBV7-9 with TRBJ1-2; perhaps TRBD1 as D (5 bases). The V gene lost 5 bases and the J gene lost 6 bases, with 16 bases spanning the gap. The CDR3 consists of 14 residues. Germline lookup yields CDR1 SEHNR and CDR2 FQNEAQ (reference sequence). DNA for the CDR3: TGTGCCAGCAGCAACTCTGACAGCTACGATGGCTACACCTTC. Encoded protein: CASSNSDSYDGYTF.

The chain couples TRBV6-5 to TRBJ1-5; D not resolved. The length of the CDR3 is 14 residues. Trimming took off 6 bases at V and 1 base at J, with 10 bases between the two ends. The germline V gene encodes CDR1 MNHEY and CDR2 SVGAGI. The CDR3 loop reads CASSRDRSNQPQHF. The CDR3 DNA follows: TGTGCCAGCAGCCGAGATCGGAGCAATCAGCCCCAGCATTTT.

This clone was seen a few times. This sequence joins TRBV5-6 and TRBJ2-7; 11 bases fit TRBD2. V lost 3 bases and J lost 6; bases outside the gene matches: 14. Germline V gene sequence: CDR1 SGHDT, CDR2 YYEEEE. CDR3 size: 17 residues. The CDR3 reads CASSYGLAGVLFPEQYF. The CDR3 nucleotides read TGTGCCAGCAGCTACGGACTAGCGGGCGTTCTCTTTCCCGAGCAGTACTTC.

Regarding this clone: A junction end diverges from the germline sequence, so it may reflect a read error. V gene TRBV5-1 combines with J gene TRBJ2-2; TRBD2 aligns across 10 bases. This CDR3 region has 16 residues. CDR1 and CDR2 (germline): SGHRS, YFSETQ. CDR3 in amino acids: CASSLGGLANTGELFF. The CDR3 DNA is TGCGCCAGCAGCTTGGGGGGACTAGCGAATACCGGGGAGCTGTTTTTT. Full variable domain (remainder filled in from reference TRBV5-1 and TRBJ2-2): KAGVTQTPRYLIKTRGQQVTLSCSPISGHRSVSWYQQTPGQGLQFLFEYFSETQRNKGNFPGRFSGRQFSNSRSEMNVSTLELGDSALYLCASSLGGLANTGELFFGEGSRLTVL.

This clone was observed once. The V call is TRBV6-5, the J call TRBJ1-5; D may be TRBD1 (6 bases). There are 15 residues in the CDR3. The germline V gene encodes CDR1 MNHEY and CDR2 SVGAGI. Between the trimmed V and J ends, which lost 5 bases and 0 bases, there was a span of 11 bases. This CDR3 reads CASSPGTYSNQPQHF. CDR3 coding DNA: TGTGCCAGCAGTCCCGGGACATATAGCAATCAGCCCCAGCATTTT.

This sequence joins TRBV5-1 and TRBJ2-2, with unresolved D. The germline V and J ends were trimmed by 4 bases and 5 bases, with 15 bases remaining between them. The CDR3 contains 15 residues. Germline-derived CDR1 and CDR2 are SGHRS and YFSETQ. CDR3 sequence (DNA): TGCGCCAGCAGCAGAATAGGGATGGGGACCGGGGAGCTGTTTTTT. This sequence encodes CASSRIGMGTGELFF.

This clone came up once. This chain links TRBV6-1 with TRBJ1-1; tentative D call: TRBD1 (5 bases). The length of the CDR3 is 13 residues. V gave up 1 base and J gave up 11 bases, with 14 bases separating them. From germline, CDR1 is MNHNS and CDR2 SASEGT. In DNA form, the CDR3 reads TGTGCCAGCAGTGAAGAGGCGGGACGGGGCGCTTTCTTT. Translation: CASSEEAGRGAFF.

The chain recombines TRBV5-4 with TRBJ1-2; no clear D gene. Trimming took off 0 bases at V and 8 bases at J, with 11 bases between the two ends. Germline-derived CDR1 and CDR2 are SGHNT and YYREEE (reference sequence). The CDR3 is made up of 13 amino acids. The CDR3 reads CASSLGEVGGYTF. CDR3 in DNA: TGTGCCAGCAGCTTGGGGGAGGTCGGAGGCTACACCTTC.

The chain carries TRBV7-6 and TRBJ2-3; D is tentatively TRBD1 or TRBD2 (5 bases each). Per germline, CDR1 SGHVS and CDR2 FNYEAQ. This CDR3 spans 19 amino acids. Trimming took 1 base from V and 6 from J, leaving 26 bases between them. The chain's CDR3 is CASSLVGPSFQGTVDTQYF. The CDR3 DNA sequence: TGTGCCAGCAGCTTAGTGGGACCTAGCTTCCAGGGTACAGTGGATACGCAGTATTTT.

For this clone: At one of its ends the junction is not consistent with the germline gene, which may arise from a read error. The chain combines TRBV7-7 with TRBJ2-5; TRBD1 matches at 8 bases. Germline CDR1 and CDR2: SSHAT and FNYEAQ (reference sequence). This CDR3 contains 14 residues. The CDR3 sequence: CASSQQGAIETQYF. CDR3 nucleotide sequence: TGTGCTAGCAGCCAGCAGGGGGCGATAGAGACCCAGTACTTC.

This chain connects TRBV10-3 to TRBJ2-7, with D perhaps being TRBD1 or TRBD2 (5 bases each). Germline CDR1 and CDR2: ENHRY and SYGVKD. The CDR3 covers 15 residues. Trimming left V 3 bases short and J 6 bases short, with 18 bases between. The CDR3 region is CAISDSPTGGGEQYF. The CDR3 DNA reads TGTGCCATCAGTGACTCCCCCACTGGGGGTGGCGAGCAGTACTTC.

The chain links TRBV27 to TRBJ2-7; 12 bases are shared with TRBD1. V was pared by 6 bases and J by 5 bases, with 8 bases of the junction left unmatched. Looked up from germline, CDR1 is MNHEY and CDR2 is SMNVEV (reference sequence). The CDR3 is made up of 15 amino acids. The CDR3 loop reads CASSLGQGAFHEQYF. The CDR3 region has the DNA TGTGCCAGCAGCTTGGGACAGGGGGCTTTCCACGAGCAGTACTTC.

The CDR3 DNA sequence: TGCGCCAGTCGCTTCTTGCCGGCGGGGTCGACTAATGAAAAACTGTTTTTT. Translating it yields CASRFLPAGSTNEKLFF. The rearrangement links TRBV5-1 to TRBJ1-4; D call uncertain. Germline V gene data show CDR1 as SGHRS and CDR2 as YFSETQ. The V end lost 8 bases, the J end lost 2 bases, and 22 bases lay between the germline ends. This CDR3 has 17 residues. Drawing the rest from reference TRBV5-1 and TRBJ1-4, the complete variable domain is KAGVTQTPRYLIKTRGQQVTLSCSPISGHRSVSWYQQTPGQGLQFLFEYFSETQRNKGNFPGRFSGRQFSNSRSEMNVSTLELGDSALYLCASRFLPAGSTNEKLFFGSGTQLSVL.

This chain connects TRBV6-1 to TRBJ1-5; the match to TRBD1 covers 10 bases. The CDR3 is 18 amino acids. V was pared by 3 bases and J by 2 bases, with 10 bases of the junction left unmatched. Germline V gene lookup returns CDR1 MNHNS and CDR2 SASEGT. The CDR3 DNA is TGTGCCAGCAGTGAGGTGGGACAGGGGCTTTGGGGCAATCAGCCCCAGCATTTT. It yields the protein CASSEVGQGLWGNQPQHF.

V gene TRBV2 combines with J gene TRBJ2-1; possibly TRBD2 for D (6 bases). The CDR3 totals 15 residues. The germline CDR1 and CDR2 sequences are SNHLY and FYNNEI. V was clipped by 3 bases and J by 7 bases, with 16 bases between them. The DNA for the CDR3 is TGTGCCAGCAGTGATGGGGGGTCACCCACAAATGAGCAGTTCTTC. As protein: CASSDGGSPTNEQFF.

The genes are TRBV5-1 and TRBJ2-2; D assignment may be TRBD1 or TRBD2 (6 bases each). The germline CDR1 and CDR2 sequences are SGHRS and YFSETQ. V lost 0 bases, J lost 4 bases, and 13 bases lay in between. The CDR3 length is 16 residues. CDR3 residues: CASSLAEGGGTGELFF. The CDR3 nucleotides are TGCGCCAGCAGCTTGGCCGAGGGGGGCGGCACCGGGGAGCTGTTTTTT.

The CDR3 here is CASRPQGLGADTQYF. The DNA of the CDR3 is TGTGCCAGCAGGCCACAGGGTCTGGGGGCAGATACGCAGTATTTT. The rearrangement links TRBV7-9 to TRBJ2-3, with D possibly TRBD1 on 6 matching bases. V was shortened by 6 bases and J by 4 bases, with 17 bases between the two germline ends. The germline V gene has CDR1 SEHNR and CDR2 FQNEAQ (reference sequence). CDR3 length: 15 residues. The full variable domain, in which reference TRBV7-9 and TRBJ2-3 provide the parts outside the CDR3, is DTGVSQNPRHKITKRGQNVTFRCDPISEHNRLYWYRQTLGQGPEFLTYFQNEAQLEKSRLLSDRFSAERPKGSFSTLEIQRTEQGDSAMYLCASRPQGLGADTQYFGPGTRLTVL.

CDR3 amino acids: CAWSDGRAPNEQFF. The CDR3 coding sequence is TGTGCCTGGAGTGACGGGAGGGCCCCCAATGAGCAGTTCTTC. This chain connects TRBV30 to TRBJ2-1; TRBD2 matches at 8 bases. The trim removed 1 base at V and 6 bases at J, leaving 5 bases unmatched. The germline V gene encodes CDR1 GTSNPN and CDR2 SVGIG (reference sequence). This CDR3 is 14 amino acids long.

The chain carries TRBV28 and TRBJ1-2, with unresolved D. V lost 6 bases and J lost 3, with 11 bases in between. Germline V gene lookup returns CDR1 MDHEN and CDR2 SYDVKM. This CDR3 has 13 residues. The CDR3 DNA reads TGTGCCAGCAGCCTCCCCCAGGACTATGGCTACACCTTC. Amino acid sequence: CASSLPQDYGYTF.

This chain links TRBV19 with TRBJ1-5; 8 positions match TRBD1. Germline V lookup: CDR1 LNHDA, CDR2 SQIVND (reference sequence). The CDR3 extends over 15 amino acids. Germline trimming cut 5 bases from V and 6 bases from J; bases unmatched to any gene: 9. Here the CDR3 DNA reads TGTGCCAGTAGTGAGTCCAACAGGGGGAGTCAGCCCCAGCATTTT. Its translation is CASSESNRGSQPQHF.

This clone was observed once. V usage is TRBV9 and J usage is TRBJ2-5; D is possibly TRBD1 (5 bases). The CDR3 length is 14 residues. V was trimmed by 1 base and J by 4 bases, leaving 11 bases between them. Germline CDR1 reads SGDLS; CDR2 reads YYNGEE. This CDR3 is CASSVLDTGETQYF. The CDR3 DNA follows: TGTGCCAGCAGCGTACTGGACACGGGAGAGACCCAGTACTTC.

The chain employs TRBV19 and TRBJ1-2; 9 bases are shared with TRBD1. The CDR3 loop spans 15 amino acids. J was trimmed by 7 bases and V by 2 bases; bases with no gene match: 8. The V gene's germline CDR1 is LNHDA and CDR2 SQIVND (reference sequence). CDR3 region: CASSITGTGTSGYTF. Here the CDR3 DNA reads TGTGCCAGTAGTATAACCGGGACAGGGACAAGTGGCTACACCTTC. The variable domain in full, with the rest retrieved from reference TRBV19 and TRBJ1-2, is DGGITQSPKYLFRKEGQNVTLSCEQNLNHDAMYWYRQDPGQGLRLIYYSQIVNDFQKGDIAEGYSVSREKKESFPLTVTSAQKNPTAFYLCASSITGTGTSGYTFGSGTRLTVV.

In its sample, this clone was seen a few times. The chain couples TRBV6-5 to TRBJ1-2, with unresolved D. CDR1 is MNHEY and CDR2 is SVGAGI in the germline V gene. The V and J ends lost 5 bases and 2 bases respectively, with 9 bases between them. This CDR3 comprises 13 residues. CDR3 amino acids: CASSMMQNYGYTF. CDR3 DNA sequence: TGTGCCAGCAGTATGATGCAGAACTATGGCTACACCTTC.

The DNA of the CDR3 is TGTGCCAGCAGCGGCTACTCTCAGGGACAGCAGTTCTTC. Amino acids: CASSGYSQGQQFF. The chain uses TRBV5-6 and TRBJ2-1; D may correspond to TRBD1 or TRBD2 (5 bases each). Trimming stripped 4 bases from V and 11 bases from J, with 16 bases between. The CDR3 length is 13 residues. In germline, CDR1 is SGHDT, CDR2 YYEEEE.

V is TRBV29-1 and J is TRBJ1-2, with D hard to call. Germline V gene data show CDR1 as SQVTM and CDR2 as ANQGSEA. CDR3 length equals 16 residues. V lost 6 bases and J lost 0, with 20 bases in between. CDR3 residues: CSVRIAEGYTNYGYTF. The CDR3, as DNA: TGCAGCGTACGCATCGCAGAGGGTTATACTAACTATGGCTACACCTTC.